This entry describes one T cell receptor (beta chain). Its recognized antigen is unknown. The sample holds no much larger clone one base away, and base qualities are not on file. The CDR3 contains 14 residues, cysteine and phenylalanine counted. Only the CDR3 region is kept as DNA, spanning 42 bases read in frame from base 1. Based on the germline V gene, the CDR1 and CDR2 sequences are MGHDK and SYGVNS. The junction shows trimming of 7 bases on V and 7 bases on J, plus 14 bases between the germline ends. Preparation of the library involved 5' RACE. These reads were obtained on an Illumina HiSeq 2500. A second PCR of about 7 to 12 cycles was run with a J-beta primer mix and a sample-barcoded 5' primer. A template-switch 5' adaptor carrying 12 random nucleotides introduced a unique molecular identifier onto each TCR beta cDNA molecule. Each sample yielded at least 2.5 million CDR3-containing paired-end reads. First-strand cDNA was synthesized from all RNA with the Mint cDNA synthesis kit, primed by a TRBC-specific oligonucleotide. Following uracil-DNA glycosylase treatment, all cDNA underwent a first 18-cycle PCR with the universal primers M1SS and BC2_uni_R. In the paper's pipeline: Each sample was normalized by randomly selecting 1 million high-quality reads, each carrying a distinct molecular identifier. Instead of being binned into consensus sequences, reads that shared molecular identifiers were thrown out. MiTCR, run with a Q25 quality threshold and the strictest error-elimination algorithm, handled CDR3 identification, clonotype clustering and error correction. A nonparametric unseen species model using Euler transformation provided a lower-bound estimate of total TCR beta diversity. Using fastp trimming at Q25 and MiXCR clonotype assembly, TCRdb reanalyzed the public sequencing data and kept in-frame beta chains. Records with the same CDR3 protein are collapsed into one entry carrying the most frequent genes and DNA. The authors' filters were not applied to this entry. Across this sample there are fewer than 750,000 distinct CDR3 sequences, with around half seen only once. The ten biggest clones cover approximately 25% of the sample.

These data belong to a study of blood T cells in healthy people across ages (dated by TCRdb to 2015 to 2017). Context from the whole study: In model experiments, roughly one uniquely barcoded TCR beta cDNA molecule per two T cells was captured by template switching. Donors of different ages were randomly distributed across sequencing lanes to avoid experimental bias. The donors were split into four age groups: young (average 16 years), middle-aged (39), aged (about 56) and long-lived (roughly 86). The study measured age-related changes in TCR beta repertoire diversity using deep sequencing normalized with unique cDNA molecular identifiers. Two additional independent replicas of 1 million unique cDNA reads from the same blood draw were analyzed for two donors (one aged 18 to 29 and one aged 80 or older). Results the study describes overall, beyond this receptor: Donor CMV infection status was unknown, potentially confounding age-related changes in expanded clonotypes. Observed TCR beta diversity per million T cells fell roughly linearly with age, and a significant reduction was already apparent by age roughly 40. Estimates of total diversity from one million sequenced T cells were regarded as lower bounds and underestimates. Because profiling used bulk unsorted PBMCs, naive and antigen-experienced compartments could not be compared conclusively. Compared with the aged group, the long-lived group had more naive CD4+ T cells, fewer expanded clones and increased TCR diversity, a pattern suggesting age selection. A strong correlation was found between observed TCR beta diversity and the percentage of naive T cells measured by flow cytometry.

Donors were around 37 systemically healthy Caucasian individuals from Russia aged about 6 to 100 years. Each donor gave 8 to 10 milliliters of peripheral blood, drawn into EDTA-treated Vacutainer tubes. PBMCs were isolated by Ficoll-Paque density-gradient centrifugation, with at least 7 million obtained per sample. Total RNA, at least 6 micrograms per sample, was extracted from PBMCs with Trizol reagent. For every donor, an aliquot of PBMCs went through flow cytometry to measure the percentages of naive CD45RAhigh/CD27high T cells. The receptor comes from a man at least 80 years old in good health. The chain uses TRBV25-1 and TRBJ1-6; no D gene call is confident. Sample: blood. The CDR3 protein is CASTQSSGNSPLHF. The DNA is TGTGCCAGCACCCAGTCCTCCGGGAATTCACCCCTCCACTTT. With all but the CDR3 taken from the reference TRBV25-1 and TRBJ1-6 genes, the full variable domain is: EADIYQTPRYLVIGTGKKITLECSQTMGHDKMYWYQQDPGMELHLIHYSYGVNSTEKGDLSSESTVSRIRTEHFPLTLESARPSHTSQYLCASTQSSGNSPLHFGNGTRLTVT.